Included here is one T cell receptor (beta chain) sequence, with context. Its target is unknown. This entry is derived from a study of T cell responses to AZD1222 COVID-19 vaccine. The study's findings and limits: AZD1222 recipients seropositive at baseline numbered only 5 or 6. White British people made up most donors, females outnumbered males, and clonal diversity was possibly underestimated. Mapped onto spike, vaccine-associated CD4 TCRs spanned it and were dominant at 160-218 and 743-854.

Clones were sequenced by immunoSEQ multiplex PCR, and TCRdb holds only the in-frame ones, with some missing. The sample has under 140,000 clones, over 75% seen once; the top ten hold 4% to 5%. The sequence derives from an adult in good health. The sequencing here drew on peripheral blood, taken on day 0 of AZD1222 vaccination.

The CDR3 nucleotides are TGTGCCAGCTCATCTGACAGGGAGACTGAAGCTTTCTTT. Residues: CASSSDRETEAFF. This chain links TRBV18 with TRBJ1-1; 7 bases align to TRBD1. Germline loops: CDR1 KGHSH, CDR2 LQKENI. The V and J ends lost 5 bases and 5 bases, in that order; junction bases with no gene match: 5. This CDR3 is 13 amino acids long.